One and the same sample provided the 18 T cell receptor beta chains below, sequenced in a study of sequential checkpoint blockade in melanoma. Indicated treatment: randomized to nivolumab then ipilimumab (arm A) or the reverse (arm B). Clones were sequenced by immunoSEQ multiplex PCR, and TCRdb holds only the in-frame ones, with some missing. The table has 6,500 to 10,000 clones, about a quarter seen once; the top ten hold 5.9%. The sequenced sample was tumor tissue (inferred from file names), obtained from a patient given nivolumab and ipilimumab in sequence. The receptors originated from a human donor with melanoma.

This clone has a handful of counts. The gene calls are TRBV6-8 and TRBJ2-2; D may be TRBD1 or TRBD2 (5 bases each). The V and J ends lost 2 bases and 13 bases respectively, with 14 bases between them. The CDR3 is 13 residues long. CDR1 is MNHGY and CDR2 is SAAAGT in the germline V gene. CDR3 coding DNA: TGTGCCAGCAGTTACCGTGGGACGGTGGGGCTGTTTTTT. This sequence encodes CASSYRGTVGLFF.

This clone has a handful of counts. The J gene is TRBJ1-1, the V gene TRBV11-3; 11 nucleotides agree with TRBD1. With V trimmed by 3 bases and J by 2 bases, 5 bases remained unmatched. CDR1 is SGHNT and CDR2 is YENEEA in the germline V gene. This CDR3 comprises 16 residues. The chain's CDR3 is CASSLGTGGSNTEAFF. CDR3 sequence (DNA): TGTGCCAGCAGCTTGGGGACAGGGGGATCTAACACTGAAGCTTTCTTT. Based on the CDR3 plus reference TRBV11-3 and TRBJ1-1, the full variable domain is EAGVVQSPRYKIIEKKQPVAFWCNPISGHNTLYWYLQNLGQGPELLIRYENEEAVDDSQLPKDRFSAERLKGVDSTLKIQPAELGDSAVYLCASSLGTGGSNTEAFFGQGTRLTVV.

This clone was picked up many times. This sequence joins TRBV11-3 and TRBJ2-5; possible D gene TRBD1, 5 bases. In germline, CDR1 is SGHNT, CDR2 YENEEA. This CDR3 is 16 amino acids long. Trimming cost V 3 bases and J 4 bases, with 18 bases left between them. The CDR3 loop reads CASSLARVMRRETQYF. The CDR3 DNA reads TGTGCCAGCAGCTTGGCCAGGGTCATGCGCCGAGAGACCCAGTACTTC.

This clone was counted between two and nine times. The chain is built from TRBV11-3 and TRBJ2-3; TRBD2 aligns across 12 bases. Germline V gene data show CDR1 as SGHNT and CDR2 as YENEEA. CDR3 length equals 16 residues. V lost 5 bases and J lost 4; bases outside the gene matches: 7. The CDR3 loop reads CASSLGLAGPADTQYF. In DNA, the CDR3 is TGTGCCAGCAGCCTTGGACTAGCGGGGCCAGCAGATACGCAGTATTTT. Based on the CDR3 plus reference TRBV11-3 and TRBJ2-3, the full variable domain is EAGVVQSPRYKIIEKKQPVAFWCNPISGHNTLYWYLQNLGQGPELLIRYENEEAVDDSQLPKDRFSAERLKGVDSTLKIQPAELGDSAVYLCASSLGLAGPADTQYFGPGTRLTVL.

This CDR3 is CASSQDEGLAGDQETQYF. CDR3 nucleotide sequence: TGCGCCAGCAGCCAAGACGAGGGACTAGCGGGGGACCAAGAGACCCAGTACTTC. The chain combines TRBV4-1 with TRBJ2-5; TRBD2 aligns across 14 bases. CDR1 is MGHRA, CDR2 YSYEKL, per germline. There are 18 residues in the CDR3. V lost 0 bases, J lost 0 bases, and 3 bases stayed unmatched.

The rearrangement joins TRBV29-1 to TRBJ2-7; 8 bases align to TRBD1. V dropped 7 bases and J dropped 3; count of bases not matched to a gene: 5. The V gene's germline CDR1 is SQVTM and CDR2 ANQGSEA. The CDR3 is 12 residues long. CDR3 DNA: TGCAGCGGTGGACAGGGCAACTACGAGCAGTACTTC. Translation gives CSGGQGNYEQYF.

The J gene is TRBJ1-5, the V gene TRBV19; no reliable D call. The CDR3 loop spans 16 amino acids. V shed 3 bases and J shed 4 bases, with 16 bases lying between them. Germline V CDR1 and CDR2: LNHDA, SQIVND (reference sequence). The CDR3 region has the DNA TGTGCCAGTAGTATGACTCTCGGCTCAGTTAATCAGCCCCAGCATTTT. Its protein product is CASSMTLGSVNQPQHF. Full variable domain (missing parts from reference TRBV19 and TRBJ1-5): DGGITQSPKYLFRKEGQNVTLSCEQNLNHDAMYWYRQDPGQGLRLIYYSQIVNDFQKGDIAEGYSVSREKKESFPLTVTSAQKNPTAFYLCASSMTLGSVNQPQHFGDGTRLSIL.

The chain uses TRBV28 and TRBJ1-5, with D possibly TRBD1 on 6 matching bases. Trimming pared 6 bases from V and 6 bases from J, leaving 18 bases between. The germline V gene has CDR1 MDHEN and CDR2 SYDVKM. This CDR3 is 15 amino acids long. The CDR3 here is CASRPSGGLFQPQHF. The CDR3 DNA reads TGTGCCAGCAGACCGTCCGGGGGGCTCTTTCAGCCCCAGCATTTT.

This clone was counted many times. This rearrangement joins TRBV11-3 to TRBJ2-5; D remains ambiguous. Trimming pared 1 base from V and 4 bases from J, leaving 10 bases between. The CDR3 has 14 amino acids. Per the germline V gene, CDR1 is SGHNT and CDR2 is YENEEA. The DNA for the CDR3 is TGTGCCAGCAGCTTAGTATCGGTCATAGAGACCCAGTACTTC. Translation: CASSLVSVIETQYF.

This chain connects TRBV5-1 to TRBJ2-3; D is ambiguous. The germline gives CDR1 SGHRS, CDR2 YFSETQ. With 2 bases removed from V and 2 bases from J, the gap between germline ends came to 18 bases. The CDR3 contains 17 residues. Here the CDR3 reads CASSFPTADPNTDTQYF. CDR3 coding DNA: TGCGCCAGCAGCTTCCCGACCGCCGATCCTAACACAGATACGCAGTATTTT.

V gene TRBV30 combines with J gene TRBJ1-3, with D unresolved. V was cut by 4 bases and J by 0 bases, with 10 bases left in between. The CDR3 contains 14 residues. CDR1 and CDR2 from the germline V gene are GTSNPN and SVGIG (reference sequence). The chain's CDR3 is CAWMRVSSGNTIYF. The CDR3 nucleotides read TGTGCCTGGATGAGGGTATCCTCTGGAAACACCATATATTTT.

The J gene is TRBJ2-6, the V gene TRBV4-1; no clear D gene. This CDR3 region has 16 residues. Germline CDR1 reads MGHRA; CDR2 reads YSYEKL. The V end lost 4 bases, the J end lost 0 bases, and 10 bases lay between the germline ends. CDR3 residues: CASSLAQGSGANVLTF. In DNA, the CDR3 is TGCGCCAGCAGCCTCGCCCAAGGCTCTGGGGCCAACGTCCTGACTTTC.

This clone was counted only a few times. The chain combines TRBV28 with TRBJ2-7; D is perhaps TRBD2 (5 bases). The CDR3 runs 15 residues. Trimming took 5 bases from V and 0 from J, leaving 14 bases between them. CDR1 is MDHEN and CDR2 is SYDVKM in the germline V gene. CDR3 bases: TGTGCCAGCAGTCCCTTAATTGGGAGCTCCTACGAGCAGTACTTC. This translates into CASSPLIGSSYEQYF.

This clone was observed a handful of times. The rearrangement links TRBV11-3 to TRBJ2-1, with 8 nucleotides matching TRBD2. The ends lost 5 bases at V and 3 bases at J; junction bases unmatched: 9. Germline V CDR1 and CDR2: SGHNT, YENEEA. This CDR3 contains 16 residues. This CDR3 reads CASSPSVAGHYNEQFF. Here the CDR3 DNA reads TGTGCCAGCAGCCCCTCGGTAGCGGGACACTACAATGAGCAGTTCTTC.

This clone was counted only a few times. V and J are TRBV11-3 and TRBJ2-1; 10 bases map to TRBD1. There are 15 residues in the CDR3. V lost 5 bases to trimming and J lost 8 bases; unmatched junction nucleotides: 9. CDR1 and CDR2 from the germline V gene are SGHNT and YENEEA. Here the CDR3 DNA reads TGTGCCAGCAGCCCCCAGGGACAGGGGATGTATGAGCAGTTCTTC. This translates into CASSPQGQGMYEQFF.

The genes are TRBV19 and TRBJ2-1; 12 bases align to TRBD2. Trimming cost V 10 bases and J 4 bases; bases outside gene matches: 5. The V gene's germline CDR1 is LNHDA and CDR2 SQIVND (reference sequence). CDR3 length: 14 amino acids. The CDR3 region is CATKLAGGYNEQFF. CDR3 DNA sequence: TGTGCCACCAAACTAGCGGGGGGATACAATGAGCAGTTCTTC.

There are a few counts of this clone. The chain joins TRBV9 to TRBJ1-5, with 8 bases identical to TRBD1. J lost 2 bases, V lost 4 bases, and 5 bases had no gene match. Germline CDR1 and CDR2: SGDLS and YYNGEE. This CDR3 is built from 15 residues. DNA for the CDR3: TGTGCCAGCAGCCGAGGACAGGGTGGCAATCAGCCCCAGCATTTT. The encoded protein is CASSRGQGGNQPQHF.

Only a few counts were recorded for this clone. In DNA, the CDR3 is TGTGCCAGCAGTTACGCAGGGACTGACACAGATACGCAGTATTTT. Protein: CASSYAGTDTDTQYF. The chain joins TRBV6-8 to TRBJ2-3, with D possibly matching TRBD2 (6 bases). CDR1 and CDR2 from the germline V gene are MNHGY and SAAAGT. The CDR3 totals 15 residues. The V and J ends lost 2 bases and 2 bases respectively, with 11 bases between them.